The clone carrying this TCR beta chain was detected a few times. Assignments of participants to cohorts depended upon their own reported clinical history. Among Cohort 3 donors, those recovered had two negative PCRs, clearance, or symptom resolution. The data derive from a study of blood T cell repertoires in COVID-19. Germline V gene lookup returns CDR1 SGHNT and CDR2 YYREEE (reference sequence). This CDR3 has 15 amino acids. The J segment lost 2 bases and the V segment lost 3 bases, leaving 6 bases of the junction unmatched. Measured with immunoSEQ multiplex PCR; TCRdb has only the in-frame clones, and not every one. The table has about 460,000 clones, 70% to 90% seen once.

V and J are TRBV5-4 and TRBJ2-7; 9 bases agree with TRBD2. Input material: PBMCs or T cells enriched from blood (not recorded which). This clonotype was sampled from a woman aged 60-75 years who had recovered from COVID-19. CDR3 residues: CASSSRLAATYEQYF. DNA for the CDR3: TGTGCCAGCAGCTCAAGACTAGCGGCGACCTACGAGCAGTACTTC.